This T cell receptor beta chain was observed in a study of cytotoxic CD8 clonotypes in ibrutinib-treated CLL. Points from the study as a whole: Clonality rose at ibrutinib response and fell back toward baseline at progression. There were few public clonotypes, and on treatment they contracted or stayed stable.

Concerning this clone itself: Its antigen is undetermined. The same CDR3 is also encoded by other DNA sequences in this sample.

TCRdb keeps only in-frame clones here, not all; method: immunoSEQ multiplex PCR. The table lists tens of thousands of clones, about nine tenths of them singletons, with just over 3% in the top ten. From cryopreserved PBMCs came 2 to 2.5 micrograms of genomic DNA used for TCR beta libraries. This CDR3 comprises 18 residues. Germline assignment: CDR1 MGHRA and CDR2 YSYEKL. V was clipped by 1 base and J by 1 base, with 17 bases between them. The sequence came from a human donor with chronic lymphocytic leukemia. The chain couples TRBV4-1 to TRBJ1-3, with a tentative D call TRBD1 (6 bases). Material: PBMCs, obtained after 12 months of ibrutinib treatment. The CDR3 coding sequence is TGCGCCAGCAGCCAAGGGAGAGCCCAGGGGTTATCTGGAAACACCATATATTTT. Translated: CASSQGRAQGLSGNTIYF.